This T cell receptor (beta chain) emerged from a study of cytomegalovirus exposure and HLA in healthy donors. There are 15 residues in the CDR3. Trimming took 2 bases from V and 1 from J, leaving 10 bases between them. Germline-derived CDR1 and CDR2 are MDHEN and SYDVKM. As for this clone: Its cognate antigen is unknown.

Despite likely unrecorded immune exposures, the donors were nominally healthy at the time of sampling. Amplification used 60 Vbeta primers and 13 Jbeta primers. Assay used: immunoSEQ multiplex PCR; TCRdb lists only in-frame clones, some missing. The sample records some 160,000 clones, over 60% being singletons. Study-level points and caveats: The authors judged a highly shared variant cluster likely a sequencing artifact.

The TCR comes from a woman between 40 and 55 years old in good health and CMV-seronegative. The rearrangement joins TRBV28 to TRBJ2-3; D may be TRBD2 (7 bases). Sequencing input: PBMCs. DNA of the CDR3: TGTGCCAGCAGTTTACAAGGGGGGGGCACAGATACGCAGTATTTT. Translating gives CASSLQGGGTDTQYF.